Shown below are 20 T cell receptor beta chains from a single sample sequenced in a study of sequential checkpoint blockade in melanoma. The treatment: randomized to nivolumab then ipilimumab (arm A) or the reverse (arm B). The repertoire was sequenced with immunoSEQ multiplex PCR; TCRdb's copy has only in-frame clones and lacks some. This table has about 4,900 clones, about a third appearing once. Sequencing was performed on tumor tissue (inferred from file names), taken from a patient given nivolumab and ipilimumab in sequence. These receptors were taken from a human donor with melanoma.

The V gene is TRBV5-1, the J gene TRBJ1-5; a possible D gene is TRBD1 (5 bases). Trimming removed 0 bases at V and 2 bases at J, with 6 bases between. CDR1 SGHRS and CDR2 YFSETQ come from the germline V gene. The CDR3 length is 14 residues. The CDR3 DNA is TGCGCCAGCAGCTTGGGAGGGGGCAATCAGCCCCAGCATTTT. It codes for CASSLGGGNQPQHF. Full variable domain (outside the CDR3, taken from reference TRBV5-1 and TRBJ1-5): KAGVTQTPRYLIKTRGQQVTLSCSPISGHRSVSWYQQTPGQGLQFLFEYFSETQRNKGNFPGRFSGRQFSNSRSEMNVSTLELGDSALYLCASSLGGGNQPQHFGDGTRLSIL.

This clone was counted a few times. The genes are TRBV28 and TRBJ1-5, with a possible D match to TRBD1 (5 bases). Per germline, CDR1 MDHEN and CDR2 SYDVKM. Deletions cut 8 bases from V and 2 bases from J, with 13 bases between. This CDR3 comprises 14 residues. The CDR3 is CASGGGRGNQPQHF. DNA of the CDR3: TGTGCCAGCGGGGGAGGTCGCGGCAATCAGCCCCAGCATTTT.

The chain joins TRBV1 to TRBJ2-7; the DNA was not used to check the table's D call, TRBD1. TRBV1 corresponds to a pseudogene. The CDR3 length is 15 residues. CDR3 coding DNA: TGCGCCAGCAGCCAGAGACAGGGGGTCACCTACGAGCAGTACTTC. The encoded protein is CASSQRQGVTYEQYF.

This clone was seen a handful of times. The rearrangement uses TRBV18 and TRBJ2-7; D assignment may be TRBD1 or TRBD2 (5 bases each). The CDR3 has 14 residues. V lost 1 base to trimming and J lost 7 bases, with 14 bases between them. Germline V gene lookup returns CDR1 KGHSH and CDR2 LQKENI. CDR3 DNA: TGTGCCAGCTCACCACAGGCAGGGCCGGGGGAGCAGTACTTC. This encodes CASSPQAGPGEQYF.

This chain joins TRBV6-8 and TRBJ1-2; 8 bases are shared with TRBD1. Trimming cost V 10 bases and J 3 bases; bases outside gene matches: 7. This CDR3 is 13 amino acids long. CDR1 and CDR2 (germline): MNHGY, SAAAGT. Here the CDR3 reads CAIWTGSDYGYTF. CDR3 nucleotide sequence: TGTGCCATTTGGACAGGGTCCGACTATGGCTACACCTTC.

This chain joins TRBV6-8 and TRBJ1-2; D not resolved. Trimming removed 2 bases from V and 4 bases from J, with 11 bases in between. This CDR3 contains 14 residues. Germline-derived CDR1 and CDR2 are MNHGY and SAAAGT. CDR3 in DNA: TGTGCCAGCAGTTACAGGGTTGCGGCCTATGGCTACACCTTC. It translates to CASSYRVAAYGYTF.

The chain joins TRBV12-5 to TRBJ1-5; 7 bases are a match to TRBD1. The CDR3 covers 15 residues. Looked up from germline, CDR1 is LGHNT and CDR2 is FRNRAP. V was clipped by 7 bases and J by 0 bases; unmatched bases: 6. CDR3 protein: CASAWTGPSNQPQHF. The CDR3 region has the DNA TGTGCTAGTGCCTGGACAGGCCCTAGCAATCAGCCCCAGCATTTT.

The chain recombines TRBV19 with TRBJ2-1; 11 bases agree with TRBD2. The trim removed 7 bases at V and 0 bases at J, leaving 5 bases unmatched. Looked up from germline, CDR1 is LNHDA and CDR2 is SQIVND (reference sequence). This CDR3 comprises 16 residues. The CDR3 nucleotides read TGTGCCAGTACGAGACTAGCGGGGAGCTCCTACAATGAGCAGTTCTTC. Translated, it gives CASTRLAGSSYNEQFF.

The chain combines TRBV28 with TRBJ1-2; D unclear. The CDR3 spans 12 residues. CDR1 is MDHEN, CDR2 SYDVKM, per germline. V was cut by 2 bases and J by 6 bases, with 7 bases left in between. The CDR3 is CASSLVGNGYTF. The DNA for the CDR3 is TGTGCCAGCAGTTTAGTGGGGAATGGCTACACCTTC.

Within the sample, this clone is medium-sized. This chain links TRBV2 with TRBJ1-4; tentative D call: TRBD1 (5 bases). From germline, CDR1 is SNHLY and CDR2 FYNNEI. The V and J ends lost 2 bases and 8 bases respectively, with 15 bases between them. The CDR3 covers 15 residues. In DNA form, the CDR3 reads TGTGCCAGCAGTGAATCCGGGGCGAGTGGGGAAAAACTGTTTTTT. It codes for CASSESGASGEKLFF.

This CDR3 reads CATAPLAGVEASNEQFF. The CDR3 region has the DNA TGTGCCACCGCCCCTCTAGCGGGAGTCGAAGCGAGCAATGAGCAGTTCTTC. This chain uses TRBV6-8 with TRBJ2-1; 10 bases agree with TRBD2. V shed 10 bases, J shed 6 bases, and the junction held 18 bases outside the gene matches. CDR1 MNHGY and CDR2 SAAAGT come from the germline V gene. The length of the CDR3 is 17 residues.

The CDR3 nucleotides read TGTGCCAGCTCTGGACAGGGGGCCATCCAAGAGACCCAGTACTTC. It specifies CASSGQGAIQETQYF. This sequence joins TRBV18 and TRBJ2-5, with 11 bases aligning to TRBD1. V was clipped by 6 bases and J by 1 base; unmatched bases: 4. CDR3 length equals 15 residues. Germline-derived CDR1 and CDR2 are KGHSH and LQKENI. The complete variable domain, with remaining parts taken from reference TRBV18 and TRBJ2-5, reads NAGVMQNPRHLVRRRGQEARLRCSPMKGHSHVYWYRQLPEEGLKFMVYLQKENIIDESGMPKERFSAEFPKEGPSILRIQQVVRGDSAAYFCASSGQGAIQETQYFGPGTRLLVL.

The J gene is TRBJ2-2, the V gene TRBV4-1; 8 nucleotides line up with TRBD1. Looked up from germline, CDR1 is MGHRA and CDR2 is YSYEKL. The CDR3 has 17 amino acids. V was pared by 3 bases and J by 4 bases, with 10 bases of the junction left unmatched. The CDR3 DNA follows: TGCGCCAGCAGCCACGCGGAGGGACAGGTTCTCACCGGGGAGCTGTTTTTT. This translates into CASSHAEGQVLTGELFF.

The rearrangement uses TRBV5-1 and TRBJ1-1; 8 bases are a match to TRBD1. V trimming: 4 bases; J trimming: 5 bases; junction bases outside the gene matches: 7. Germline CDR1 is SGHRS and CDR2 is YFSETQ. The CDR3 is 14 amino acids. The CDR3 nucleotides read TGCGCCAGCAGCATAGGACAGGGAGGGACTGAAGCTTTCTTT. Protein sequence: CASSIGQGGTEAFF. The full variable domain, its missing parts supplied by reference TRBV5-1 and TRBJ1-1, is KAGVTQTPRYLIKTRGQQVTLSCSPISGHRSVSWYQQTPGQGLQFLFEYFSETQRNKGNFPGRFSGRQFSNSRSEMNVSTLELGDSALYLCASSIGQGGTEAFFGQGTRLTVV.

This chain links TRBV5-1 with TRBJ1-4; weak D call: TRBD1 (6 bases). V shed 4 bases and J shed 3 bases, with 10 bases lying between them. The length of the CDR3 is 14 residues. Germline values: CDR1 SGHRS, CDR2 YFSETQ. The CDR3: CASSPRTANEKLFF. The DNA for the CDR3 is TGCGCCAGCAGCCCACGGACAGCTAATGAAAAACTGTTTTTT.

The gene calls are TRBV7-7 and TRBJ2-7; 7 bases are a match to TRBD1. Looked up from germline, CDR1 is SSHAT and CDR2 is FNYEAQ (reference sequence). V lost 3 bases, J lost 2 bases, and 13 bases stayed unmatched. The CDR3 is made up of 17 amino acids. CDR3 in DNA: TGTGCCAGCAGCTTGCTTGAAGGGACAGCCCGACCCTACGAGCAGTACTTC. This translates into CASSLLEGTARPYEQYF.

In this sample, this clone turned up a few times. V usage is TRBV7-6 and J usage is TRBJ2-1; TRBD2 matches at 16 bases. The CDR3 covers 18 residues. The trim removed 4 bases at V and 8 bases at J, leaving 11 bases unmatched. The germline CDR1 and CDR2 sequences are SGHVS and FNYEAQ. The CDR3 DNA reads TGTGCCAGCAGCTCCCCCTTTGGGACTAGCGGGAGGGTCTATGAGCAGTTCTTC. As protein: CASSSPFGTSGRVYEQFF. Drawing the rest from reference TRBV7-6 and TRBJ2-1, the complete variable domain is GAGVSQSPRYKVTKRGQDVALRCDPISGHVSLYWYRQALGQGPEFLTYFNYEAQQDKSGLPNDRFSAERPEGSISTLTIQRTEQRDSAMYRCASSSPFGTSGRVYEQFFGPGTRLTVL.

V gene TRBV6-8 combines with J gene TRBJ2-7; TRBD2 aligns across 9 bases. J lost 7 bases, V lost 6 bases, and 13 bases had no gene match. CDR1 and CDR2 (germline): MNHGY, SAAAGT. This CDR3 contains 15 residues. CDR3 protein: CASRKAGGHSSEQYF. In nucleotides, the CDR3 is TGTGCCAGCAGGAAAGCGGGAGGTCACTCTTCGGAGCAGTACTTC.

CDR3 nucleotide sequence: TGCGCCAGCAGCTTTCGGGGGGACTCCTACAATGAGCAGTTCTTC. Its protein is CASSFRGDSYNEQFF. V usage is TRBV5-1 and J usage is TRBJ2-1; 7 positions match TRBD2. Per germline, CDR1 SGHRS and CDR2 YFSETQ. V dropped 2 bases and J dropped 0; count of bases not matched to a gene: 2. The CDR3 runs 15 residues.

This clone has only a few counts. The V and J genes are TRBV28 and TRBJ1-5; tentative D call: TRBD1 (5 bases). V was trimmed by 7 bases and J by 8 bases, leaving 18 bases between them. The CDR3 spans 14 residues. Germline V gives CDR1 MDHEN, CDR2 SYDVKM. The CDR3, as DNA: TGTGCCAGCACCGAGGGGTATCTGGAGAAGCCCCAGCATTTT. It yields the protein CASTEGYLEKPQHF.